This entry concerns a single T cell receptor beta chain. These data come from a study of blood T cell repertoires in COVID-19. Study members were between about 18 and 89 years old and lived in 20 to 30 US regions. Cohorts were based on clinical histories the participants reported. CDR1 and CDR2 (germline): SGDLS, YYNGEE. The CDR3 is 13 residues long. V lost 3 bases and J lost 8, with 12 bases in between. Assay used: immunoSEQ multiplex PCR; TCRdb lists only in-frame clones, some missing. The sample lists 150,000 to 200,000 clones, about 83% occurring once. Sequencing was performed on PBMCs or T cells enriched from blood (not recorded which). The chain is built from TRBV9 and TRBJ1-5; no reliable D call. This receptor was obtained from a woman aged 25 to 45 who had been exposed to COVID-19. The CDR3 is CASSGGSGEPQHF. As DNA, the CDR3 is TGTGCCAGCAGCGGCGGCAGCGGCGAGCCCCAGCATTTT. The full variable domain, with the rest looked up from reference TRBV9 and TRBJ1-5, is DSGVTQTPKHLITATGQRVTLRCSPRSGDLSVYWYQQSLDQGLQFLIQYYNGEERAKGNILERFSAQQFPDLHSELNLSSLELGDSALYFCASSGGSGEPQHFGDGTRLSIL.